The 27 T cell receptor beta chains below all came from one sample that was sequenced in a study of blood T cells in healthy people across ages. With a J-beta primer mix and a sample-barcoded 5' primer, a second PCR ran about 7 to 11 cycles. TCRdb re-called the 5' RACE reads with MiXCR, one entry per CDR3 protein. The sample yields around 700,000 distinct CDR3 sequences, around a quarter seen once. These data are also associated with another study on T cells of mothers and their children.

The specimen sequenced was blood. The source is a boy under 18 in good health.

About this clonotype: A junction end diverges from the germline sequence, so it may reflect a read error. The chain uses TRBV5-1 and TRBJ1-1; no firm D call. This CDR3 is built from 13 residues. Per germline, CDR1 SGHRS and CDR2 YFSETQ. CDR3 region: CASSSRPNAEAFF. CDR3 nucleotides: TGCGCCAGCAGCTCTCGACCGAACGCTGAAGCTTTCTTT.

This clonotype was seen a handful of times. The chain employs TRBV24-1 and TRBJ2-6; D gene unclear. The CDR3 sequence is 14 residues long. Germline V gene sequence: CDR1 KGHDR, CDR2 SFDVKD. The germline V and J ends were trimmed by 5 bases and 4 bases, with 8 bases remaining between them. Here the CDR3 DNA reads TGTGCCACCAGTGGTCGGGCCGGGGCCAACGTCCTGACTTTC. It encodes CATSGRAGANVLTF.

The table lists this clonotype with a few counts. This chain connects TRBV7-2 to TRBJ2-5; tentatively, D is TRBD1 (6 bases). This CDR3 is built from 11 residues. In germline, CDR1 is SGHTA, CDR2 FQGNSA. V was pared by 5 bases and J by 11 bases, with 12 bases between. The CDR3 sequence: CASSLRQEQYF. CDR3 nucleotide sequence: TGTGCCAGCAGCCTGCGACAGGAGCAGTACTTC.

This rearrangement joins TRBV4-3 to TRBJ2-2; unclear D gene. Germline CDR1 reads LGHNA; CDR2 reads YSLEER. CDR3 length: 17 amino acids. Trimming took off 0 bases at V and 0 bases at J, with 11 bases between the two ends. CDR3 protein: CASSQEMGGANTGELFF. DNA of the CDR3: TGCGCCAGCAGCCAAGAAATGGGTGGGGCGAACACCGGGGAGCTGTTTTTT.

V is TRBV20-1 and J is TRBJ2-7, with 9 bases matching TRBD2. The length of the CDR3 is 14 residues. Trimming cost V 2 bases and J 0 bases; bases outside gene matches: 2. CDR1 and CDR2 (germline): DFQATT, SNEGSKA (reference sequence). CDR3 sequence: CSARSSGDSYEQYF. DNA of the CDR3: TGCAGTGCTAGATCTAGCGGGGACTCCTACGAGCAGTACTTC.

This clonotype was seen more than once but under ten times. The CDR3 region is CASSSGSNQETQYF. The CDR3 region has the DNA TGTGCCAGCAGTTCTGGGTCAAACCAAGAGACCCAGTACTTC. The gene calls are TRBV12-3 or TRBV12-4 and TRBJ2-5; the D is unclear. CDR3 size: 14 residues. Trimming removed 4 bases at V and 0 bases at J, with 9 bases between.

V is TRBV7-6 and J is TRBJ2-1; possibly TRBD2 for D (6 bases). The V gene's germline CDR1 is SGHVS and CDR2 FNYEAQ. V was pared by 1 base and J by 0 bases, with 10 bases between. The CDR3 is 16 amino acids. The CDR3 reads CASSLDLATSYNEQFF. CDR3 nucleotides: TGTGCCAGCAGCTTAGACCTAGCGACCTCCTACAATGAGCAGTTCTTC.

DNA of the CDR3: TGTGCCAGCAGTCCACGGTCCGGGACAGGGGGGAAACTGTTTTTT. It encodes CASSPRSGTGGKLFF. The genes are TRBV12-3 or TRBV12-4 and TRBJ1-4; the match to TRBD1 covers 11 bases. V lost 5 bases to trimming and J lost 11 bases; unmatched junction nucleotides: 10. CDR3 length equals 15 residues.

The genes are TRBV7-2 and TRBJ2-3; TRBD2 agrees at 9 bases. The germline V gene encodes CDR1 SGHTA and CDR2 FQGNSA. The CDR3 length is 16 residues. The ends lost 4 bases at V and 5 bases at J; junction bases unmatched: 10. CDR3 loop: CASSSLGGGGGDTQYF. The CDR3 DNA is TGTGCCAGCAGCTCACTGGGAGGCGGGGGGGGAGATACGCAGTATTTT.

With respect to this clonotype: The germline gene is not matched at one end of the junction; a read error may be the cause. This sequence joins TRBV20-1 and TRBJ2-1; TRBD1 agrees at 9 bases. CDR1 is DFQATT and CDR2 is SNEGSKA in the germline V gene (reference sequence). This CDR3 contains 12 residues. In DNA, the CDR3 is TGCAGTGCTAGAGAGGGCAAGGACAGGGGAGTTTTC. Its protein is CSAREGKDRGVF.

This chain joins TRBV5-5 and TRBJ2-6; D call uncertain. The ends were cut back, 0 bases at V and 2 bases at J, with 6 bases in the middle. Germline V lookup: CDR1 SGHKS, CDR2 YYEKEE (reference sequence). The CDR3 sequence is 15 residues long. The CDR3 is CASSLDAPGANVLTF. CDR3 bases: TGTGCCAGCAGCTTGGACGCTCCTGGGGCCAACGTCCTGACTTTC.

There are a few counts of this clonotype. The J gene is TRBJ2-5, the V gene TRBV5-1; 9 nucleotides agree with TRBD1. The J call may be in error: the DNA end matches TRBJ2-1 better. Per germline, CDR1 SGHRS and CDR2 YFSETQ. The CDR3 sequence is 15 residues long. CDR3 residues: CASSPRQGGYNEQFF. The CDR3 coding sequence is TGCGCCAGCAGCCCGCGACAGGGGGGTTACAATGAGCAGTTCTTC.

V is TRBV14 and J is TRBJ2-5; 14 nucleotides match TRBD2. J lost 4 bases, V lost 0 bases, and 4 bases had no gene match. The CDR3 consists of 17 residues. Per germline, CDR1 SGHDN and CDR2 FVKESK. CDR3 amino acids: CASSQDGLAGGRETQYF. The CDR3 DNA reads as TGTGCCAGCAGCCAAGACGGACTAGCGGGAGGTAGAGAGACCCAGTACTTC.

This clonotype was counted at least ten times. The chain carries TRBV5-1 and TRBJ2-2; TRBD1 matches at 10 bases. The germline V gene encodes CDR1 SGHRS and CDR2 YFSETQ. The CDR3 length is 15 residues. The trim removed 5 bases at V and 1 base at J, leaving 2 bases unmatched. CDR3 in DNA: TGCGCCAGCAGTAGGGACAGGGGGAACACCGGGGAGCTGTTTTTT. Its translation: CASSRDRGNTGELFF.

V gene TRBV7-8 combines with J gene TRBJ2-5, with 7 bases matching TRBD2. CDR1 SGHVS and CDR2 FQNEAQ come from the germline V gene. The CDR3 covers 16 residues. V lost 6 bases and J lost 4; bases outside the gene matches: 14. CDR3 sequence: CASSFSGGGLRETQYF. DNA for the CDR3: TGTGCCAGCAGTTTCTCGGGGGGTGGGTTGCGAGAGACCCAGTACTTC. Combining the CDR3 with reference TRBV7-8 and TRBJ2-5 gives the whole variable domain GAGVSQSPRYKVAKRGQDVALRCDPISGHVSLFWYQQALGQGPEFLTYFQNEAQLDKSGLPSDRFFAERPEGSVSTLKIQRTQQEDSAVYLCASSFSGGGLRETQYFGPGTRLLVL.

This clonotype has just a few counts. CDR3 DNA sequence: TGTGCCAGCAGTTTCGGGGGGAACGAGCAGTACTTC. Translating it yields CASSFGGNEQYF. The chain links TRBV12-3 or TRBV12-4 to TRBJ2-5; 7 nucleotides line up with TRBD2. The J call may be incorrect, as the DNA end agrees better with TRBJ2-7. This CDR3 is 12 amino acids long.

The table lists this clonotype with a few counts. The chain recombines TRBV6-1 with TRBJ2-1; 7 bases line up with TRBD1. The DNA matches TRBJ2-7 better at its end, which makes the J call doubtful. The CDR3 length is 15 residues. CDR1 and CDR2 (germline): MNHNS, SASEGT. CDR3 in amino acids: CASRETRQGGNEQYF. The CDR3 nucleotides are TGTGCCAGCAGAGAAACCAGACAGGGTGGGAACGAGCAGTACTTC.

This clonotype was counted between two and nine times. The chain uses TRBV6-5 and TRBJ1-1; perhaps TRBD1 as D (5 bases). The CDR3 extends over 14 amino acids. Per the germline V gene, CDR1 is MNHEY and CDR2 is SVGAGI. Trimming cost V 0 bases and J 4 bases, with 9 bases left between them. CDR3: CASSYSTGGTEAFF. The DNA for the CDR3 is TGTGCCAGCAGTTACTCGACGGGGGGCACTGAAGCTTTCTTT.

This clonotype was counted a single time. The chain recombines TRBV11-2 with TRBJ1-4, with 8 bases identical to TRBD1. The CDR3 contains 16 residues. Germline CDR1 reads SGHAT; CDR2 reads FQNNGV. Trimming at V came to 5 bases and at J to 5 bases, leaving 10 bases not matched to a gene. The CDR3 DNA reads as TGTGCCAGCAGCCAGGGGGGGGGACAGGAGAATGAAAAACTGTTTTTT. Encoded protein: CASSQGGGQENEKLFF.

This clonotype came up a few times. V is TRBV28 and J is TRBJ2-7, with 8 nucleotides matching TRBD1. CDR3 length: 15 amino acids. The ends lost 2 bases at V and 2 bases at J; junction bases unmatched: 5. Germline CDR1 and CDR2: MDHEN and SYDVKM. The CDR3 nucleotides read TGTGCCAGCAGTTTACCGGGACAGGAGCCCTACGAGCAGTACTTC. It yields the protein CASSLPGQEPYEQYF.

This clonotype was picked up a small number of times. The V call is TRBV4-1, the J call TRBJ2-4; 16 bases align to TRBD2. J was trimmed by 0 bases and V by 4 bases; bases with no gene match: 3. Germline V lookup: CDR1 MGHRA, CDR2 YSYEKL. CDR3 length: 18 residues. The CDR3 DNA follows: TGCGCCAGCAGCCCGGGACTAGCGGGAGGGCCAGCCAAAAACATTCAGTACTTC. It is translated as CASSPGLAGGPAKNIQYF.

J is TRBJ2-2 and V is TRBV29-1, with D perhaps TRBD1 or TRBD2 (5 bases each). Germline V CDR1 and CDR2: SQVTM, ANQGSEA. The CDR3 has 14 residues. V lost 4 bases to trimming and J lost 0 bases, with 9 bases between them. The CDR3 reads CSVAGRTNTGELFF. The CDR3 region has the DNA TGCAGCGTTGCGGGGCGGACGAACACCGGGGAGCTGTTTTTT.

This clonotype was seen more than once but under ten times. The J gene is TRBJ1-3, the V gene TRBV5-1; 7 nucleotides agree with TRBD1. This CDR3 is built from 15 residues. The V segment lost 5 bases and the J segment 1 base; nucleotides outside the gene matches: 6. Looked up from germline, CDR1 is SGHRS and CDR2 is YFSETQ. CDR3 sequence: CASRAGTVSGNTIYF. DNA of the CDR3: TGCGCCAGCAGAGCCGGGACAGTATCTGGAAACACCATATATTTT.

The V and J genes are TRBV5-1 and TRBJ1-1; no clear D gene. Trimming stripped 0 bases from V and 5 bases from J, with 14 bases between. Germline loops: CDR1 SGHRS, CDR2 YFSETQ. CDR3 length equals 15 residues. CDR3 in DNA: TGCGCCAGCAGCTTGGTACGGGAAGGCGGGACTGAAGCTTTCTTT. It translates to CASSLVREGGTEAFF.

The V gene is TRBV29-1, the J gene TRBJ2-7; 9 bases line up with TRBD1. The germline CDR1 and CDR2 sequences are SQVTM and ANQGSEA. The CDR3 is made up of 14 amino acids. With V trimmed by 2 bases and J by 6 bases, 8 bases remained unmatched. The CDR3 here is CSVEYRDREAEQYF. The CDR3 nucleotides read TGCAGCGTTGAATATCGGGACAGGGAGGCCGAGCAGTACTTC.

The chain employs TRBV15 and TRBJ2-1, with TRBD1 identical over 8 bases. V was clipped by 0 bases and J by 8 bases; unmatched bases: 9. Germline V gives CDR1 LNHNV, CDR2 YYDKDF (reference sequence). CDR3 size: 16 residues. The CDR3 nucleotides are TGTGCCACCAGCAGAGACGGCGGACAGGGCGGGTATGAGCAGTTCTTC. It is translated as CATSRDGGQGGYEQFF. Together with reference TRBV15 and TRBJ2-1, the CDR3 gives the full variable domain: DAMVIQNPRYQVTQFGKPVTLSCSQTLNHNVMYWYQQKSSQAPKLLFHYYDKDFNNEADTPDNFQSRRPNTSFCFLDIRSPGLGDTAMYLCATSRDGGQGGYEQFFGPGTRLTVL.

This clonotype appeared a few times. The chain carries TRBV5-1 and TRBJ2-1; 8 bases match TRBD2. The length of the CDR3 is 15 residues. The V gene end was trimmed by 4 bases and the J gene end by 6 bases; junction bases not matched to a gene: 9. Looked up from germline, CDR1 is SGHRS and CDR2 is YFSETQ. CDR3 nucleotides: TGCGCCAGCAGCACCGCCGGACTAGCCCGCAATGAGCAGTTCTTC. This gives the protein CASSTAGLARNEQFF.